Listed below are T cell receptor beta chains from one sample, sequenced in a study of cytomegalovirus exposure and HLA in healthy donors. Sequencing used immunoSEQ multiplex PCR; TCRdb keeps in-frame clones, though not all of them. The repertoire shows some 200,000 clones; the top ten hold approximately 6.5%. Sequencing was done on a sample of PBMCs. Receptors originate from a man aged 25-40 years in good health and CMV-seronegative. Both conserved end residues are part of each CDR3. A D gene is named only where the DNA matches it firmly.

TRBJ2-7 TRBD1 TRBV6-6 CASRTTGGNIYEQYF TGTGCCAGCAGGACCACAGGGGGCAACATCTACGAGCAGTACTTC
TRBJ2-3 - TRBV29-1 CSVTESTDTQYF TGCAGCGTGACAGAGAGCACAGATACGCAGTATTTT
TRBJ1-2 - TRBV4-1 CASSQGQGGIYGYTF TGCGCCAGCAGCCAAGGGCAGGGAGGTATCTATGGCTACACCTTC
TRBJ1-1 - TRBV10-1 CASRVDTNTEAFF TGCGCCAGCAGAGTGGACACGAACACTGAAGCTTTCTTT
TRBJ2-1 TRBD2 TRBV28 CASSLGLAGGSSYNEQFF TGTGCCAGCAGTTTGGGACTAGCGGGAGGGAGCTCCTACAATGAGCAGTTCTTC
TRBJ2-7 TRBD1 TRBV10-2 CASRSGTGTGSYEQYF TGCGCCAGCAGATCCGGGACAGGGACGGGGTCCTACGAGCAGTACTTC
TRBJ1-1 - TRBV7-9 CASSPGGSMNTEAFF TGTGCCAGCAGCCCCGGGGGGTCCATGAACACTGAAGCTTTCTTT
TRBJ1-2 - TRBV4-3 CASSQDSNSRYTF TGCGCCAGCAGCCAAGATTCGAACTCCCGCTACACCTTC
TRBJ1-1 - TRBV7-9 CASSLSRSTEAFF TGTGCCAGCAGCTTAAGTAGGAGCACTGAAGCTTTCTTT
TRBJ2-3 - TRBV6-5 CASSSTSPPTDTQYF TGTGCCAGCAGCTCAACTAGCCCCCCCACAGATACGCAGTATTTT
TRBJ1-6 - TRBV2 CASSATSSPLHF TGTGCCAGCAGTGCTACCTCTTCACCCCTCCACTTT
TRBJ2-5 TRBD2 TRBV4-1 CASSQEPGTSGSNQYF TGCGCCAGCAGCCAAGAGCCCGGGACTAGCGGGAGCAACCAGTACTTC
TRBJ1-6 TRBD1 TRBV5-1 CASTLGAGGDNSPLHF TGCGCCAGCACCCTCGGGGCAGGGGGCGATAATTCACCCCTCCACTTT
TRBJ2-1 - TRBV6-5 CASSYSRQGHEQFF TGTGCCAGCAGTTACTCCCGGCAGGGCCATGAGCAGTTCTTC
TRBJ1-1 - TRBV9 CASSVGIQEAEAFF TGTGCCAGCAGCGTAGGGATCCAGGAGGCTGAAGCTTTCTTT
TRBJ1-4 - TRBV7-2 CASSASETRLFF TGTGCCAGCAGCGCATCCGAGACAAGGCTGTTTTTT
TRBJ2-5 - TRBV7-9 CASSPVPSTLQETQYF TGTGCCAGCAGCCCAGTACCTAGCACCCTCCAAGAGACCCAGTACTTC
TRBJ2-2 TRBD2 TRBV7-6 CASSLGLRGSGELFF TGTGCCAGCAGCTTAGGGCTGCGGGGGAGCGGGGAGCTGTTTTTT
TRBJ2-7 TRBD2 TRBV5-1 CASSLWASGESGGLHEQYF TGCGCCAGCAGCCTCTGGGCCTCGGGAGAATCGGGGGGATTACACGAGCAGTACTTC
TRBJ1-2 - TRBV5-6 CASSSRRFPNYGYTF TGTGCCAGCAGCTCTCGGAGGTTCCCTAACTATGGCTACACCTTC
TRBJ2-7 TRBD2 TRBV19 CASSNSPGTNKYF TGTGCCAGTAGTAATTCCCCGGGGACTAACAAGTACTTC
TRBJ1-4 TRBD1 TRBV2 CASSELGTENEKLFF TGTGCCAGCAGTGAACTTGGGACAGAAAATGAAAAACTGTTTTTT
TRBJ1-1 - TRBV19 CASTSRGNTEAFF TGTGCCAGTACCTCAAGGGGGAACACTGAAGCTTTCTTT
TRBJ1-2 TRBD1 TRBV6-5 CASRNADRAYGYTF TGTGCCAGCAGAAACGCGGACAGGGCCTATGGCTACACCTTC
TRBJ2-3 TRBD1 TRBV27 CASSLSAGGADTQYF TGTGCCAGCAGTTTATCGGCAGGGGGCGCCGATACGCAGTATTTT
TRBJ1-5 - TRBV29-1 CSVAAGGGGNNQPQHF TGCAGCGTGGCCGCCGGGGGCGGGGGGAACAATCAGCCCCAGCATTTT
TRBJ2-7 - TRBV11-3 CASSLGPGPTYEQYF TGTGCCAGCAGCTTGGGTCCAGGCCCAACCTACGAGCAGTACTTC